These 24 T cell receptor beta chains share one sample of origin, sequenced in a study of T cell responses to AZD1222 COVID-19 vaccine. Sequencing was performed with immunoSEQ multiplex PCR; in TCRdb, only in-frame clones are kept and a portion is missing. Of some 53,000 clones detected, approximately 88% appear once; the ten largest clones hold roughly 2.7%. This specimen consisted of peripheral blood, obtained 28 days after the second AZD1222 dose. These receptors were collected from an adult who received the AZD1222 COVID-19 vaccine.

The CDR3 sequence: CASSLAGRPGTDTQYF. Written as DNA, the CDR3 is TGCGCCAGCAGCTTGGCCGGACGCCCGGGAACAGATACGCAGTATTTT. The rearrangement links TRBV5-1 to TRBJ2-3, with TRBD2 as a possible D gene (5 bases). V was clipped by 0 bases and J by 3 bases, with 14 bases between them. The germline V gene encodes CDR1 SGHRS and CDR2 YFSETQ. This CDR3 is built from 16 residues.

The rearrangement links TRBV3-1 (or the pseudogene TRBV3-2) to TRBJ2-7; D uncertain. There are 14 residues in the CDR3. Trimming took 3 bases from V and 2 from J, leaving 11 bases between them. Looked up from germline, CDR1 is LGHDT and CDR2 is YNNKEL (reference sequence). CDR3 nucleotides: TGTGCCAGCAGCCAGTGGCTGGCCCCCTACGAGCAGTACTTC. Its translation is CASSQWLAPYEQYF.

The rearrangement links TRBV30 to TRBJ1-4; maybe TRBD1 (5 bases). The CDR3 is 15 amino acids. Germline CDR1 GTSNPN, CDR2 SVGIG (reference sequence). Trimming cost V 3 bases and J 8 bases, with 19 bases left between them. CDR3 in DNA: TGTGCCTGGAGCGAAACAGGAACCTTAAAGGAAAAACTGTTTTTT. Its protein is CAWSETGTLKEKLFF.

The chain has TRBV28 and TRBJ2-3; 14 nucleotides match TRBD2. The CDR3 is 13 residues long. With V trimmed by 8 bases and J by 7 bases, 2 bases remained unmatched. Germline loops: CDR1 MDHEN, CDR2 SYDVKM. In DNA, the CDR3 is TGTGCCAGCGGGACTAGCGGGAGAAATACGCAGTATTTT. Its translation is CASGTSGRNTQYF.

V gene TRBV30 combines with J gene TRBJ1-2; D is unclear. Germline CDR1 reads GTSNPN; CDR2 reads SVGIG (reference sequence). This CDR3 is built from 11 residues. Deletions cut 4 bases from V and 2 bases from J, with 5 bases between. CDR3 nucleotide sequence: TGTGCCTGGAACGGGAACTATGGCTACACCTTC. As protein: CAWNGNYGYTF.

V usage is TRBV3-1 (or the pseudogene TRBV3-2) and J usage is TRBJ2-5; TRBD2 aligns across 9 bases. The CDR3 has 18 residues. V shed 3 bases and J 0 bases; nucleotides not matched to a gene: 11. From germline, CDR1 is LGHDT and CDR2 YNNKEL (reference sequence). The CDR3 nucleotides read TGTGCCAGCAGCCAGCAGACCCTCGCGGGAGGGTACCAAGAGACCCAGTACTTC. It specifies CASSQQTLAGGYQETQYF.

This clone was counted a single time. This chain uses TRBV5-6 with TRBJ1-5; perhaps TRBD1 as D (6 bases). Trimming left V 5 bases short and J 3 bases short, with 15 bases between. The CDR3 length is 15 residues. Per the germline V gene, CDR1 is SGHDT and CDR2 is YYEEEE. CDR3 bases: TGTGCCAGCAGTCCCGACAGGCCCCCCAATCAGCCCCAGCATTTT. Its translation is CASSPDRPPNQPQHF.

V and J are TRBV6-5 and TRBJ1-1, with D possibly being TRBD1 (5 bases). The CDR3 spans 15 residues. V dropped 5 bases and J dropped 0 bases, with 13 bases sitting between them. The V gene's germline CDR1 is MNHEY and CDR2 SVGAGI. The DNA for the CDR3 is TGTGCCAGCAGTAAAAACAGGTATATGAACACTGAAGCTTTCTTT. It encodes CASSKNRYMNTEAFF.

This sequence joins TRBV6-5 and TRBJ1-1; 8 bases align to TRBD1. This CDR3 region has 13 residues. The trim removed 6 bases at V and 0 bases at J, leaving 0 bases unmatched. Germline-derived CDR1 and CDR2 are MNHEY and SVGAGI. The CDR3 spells CASRDRVNTEAFF. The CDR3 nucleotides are TGTGCCAGCAGGGACAGGGTGAACACTGAAGCTTTCTTT.

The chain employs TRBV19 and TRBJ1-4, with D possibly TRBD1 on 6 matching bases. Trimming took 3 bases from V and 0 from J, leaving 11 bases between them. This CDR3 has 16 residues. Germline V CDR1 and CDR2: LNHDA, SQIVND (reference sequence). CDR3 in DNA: TGTGCCAGTAGTATTCAGGGGCACCCAACTAATGAAAAACTGTTTTTT. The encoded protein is CASSIQGHPTNEKLFF.

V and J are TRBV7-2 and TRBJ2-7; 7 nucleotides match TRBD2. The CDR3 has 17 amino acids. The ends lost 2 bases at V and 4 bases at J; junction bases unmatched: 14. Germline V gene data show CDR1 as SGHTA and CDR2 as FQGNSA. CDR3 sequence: CASSLIGSGTSWYEQYF. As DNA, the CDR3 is TGTGCCAGCAGCTTAATAGGGAGCGGGACGAGCTGGTACGAGCAGTACTTC.

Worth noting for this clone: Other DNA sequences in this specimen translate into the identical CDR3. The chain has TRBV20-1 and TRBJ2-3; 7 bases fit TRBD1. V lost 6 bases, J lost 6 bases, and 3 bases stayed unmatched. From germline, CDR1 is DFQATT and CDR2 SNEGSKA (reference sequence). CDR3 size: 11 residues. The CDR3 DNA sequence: TGCAGTGCCCCCAGGGGGGATACGCAGTATTTT. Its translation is CSAPRGDTQYF.

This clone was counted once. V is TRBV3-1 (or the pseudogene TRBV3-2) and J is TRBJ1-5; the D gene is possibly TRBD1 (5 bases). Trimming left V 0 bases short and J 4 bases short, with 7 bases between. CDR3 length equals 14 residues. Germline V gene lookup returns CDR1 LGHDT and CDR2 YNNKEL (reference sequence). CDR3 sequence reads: CASSQDQGNQPQHF. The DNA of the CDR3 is TGTGCCAGCAGCCAAGATCAGGGAAATCAGCCCCAGCATTTT.

The CDR3 is CATLSGASYNEQFF. In nucleotides, the CDR3 is TGTGCCACTTTGAGCGGAGCCTCCTACAATGAGCAGTTCTTC. V gene TRBV11-2 combines with J gene TRBJ2-1; D might be TRBD2 (5 bases). The length of the CDR3 is 14 residues. The V and J ends lost 10 bases and 0 bases respectively, with 13 bases between them. The germline CDR1 and CDR2 sequences are SGHAT and FQNNGV.

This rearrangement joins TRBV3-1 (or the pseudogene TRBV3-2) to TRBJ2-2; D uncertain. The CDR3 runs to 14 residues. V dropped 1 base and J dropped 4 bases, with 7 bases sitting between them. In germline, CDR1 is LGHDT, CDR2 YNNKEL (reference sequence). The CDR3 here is CASSQVRATGELFF. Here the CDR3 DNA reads TGTGCCAGCAGCCAAGTGAGAGCCACCGGGGAGCTGTTTTTT.

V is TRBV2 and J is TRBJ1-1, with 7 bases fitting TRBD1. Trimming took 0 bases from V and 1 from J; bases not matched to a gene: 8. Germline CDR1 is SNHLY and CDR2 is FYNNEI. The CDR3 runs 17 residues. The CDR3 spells CASSEAATGPANTEAFF. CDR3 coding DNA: TGTGCCAGCAGTGAAGCGGCGACAGGGCCTGCGAACACTGAAGCTTTCTTT.

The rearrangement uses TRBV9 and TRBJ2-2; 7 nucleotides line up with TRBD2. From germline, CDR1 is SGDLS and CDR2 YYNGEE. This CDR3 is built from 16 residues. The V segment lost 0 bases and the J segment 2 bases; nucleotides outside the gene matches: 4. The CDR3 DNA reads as TGTGCCAGCAGCGTAGCTCCGGGGGGAAACACCGGGGAGCTGTTTTTT. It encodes CASSVAPGGNTGELFF.

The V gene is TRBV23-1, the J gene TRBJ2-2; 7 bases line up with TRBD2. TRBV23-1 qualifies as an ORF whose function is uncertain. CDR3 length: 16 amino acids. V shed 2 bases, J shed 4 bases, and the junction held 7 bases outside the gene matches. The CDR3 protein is CASSQPGEGFTGELFF. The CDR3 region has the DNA TGCGCCAGCAGTCAACCGGGGGAGGGATTCACCGGGGAGCTGTTTTTT.

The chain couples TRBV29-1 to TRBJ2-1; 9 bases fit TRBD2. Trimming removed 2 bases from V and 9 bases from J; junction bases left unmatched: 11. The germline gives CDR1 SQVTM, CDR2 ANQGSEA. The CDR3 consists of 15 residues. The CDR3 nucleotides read TGCAGCGTTGAACCCGGGACTAGCCTTTCCAGTGAGCAGTTCTTC. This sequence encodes CSVEPGTSLSSEQFF.

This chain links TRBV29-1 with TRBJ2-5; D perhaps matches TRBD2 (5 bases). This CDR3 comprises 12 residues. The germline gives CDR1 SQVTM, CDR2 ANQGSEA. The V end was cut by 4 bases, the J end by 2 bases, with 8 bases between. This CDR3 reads CSVVRTQETQYF. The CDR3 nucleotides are TGCAGCGTTGTGCGGACTCAAGAGACCCAGTACTTC.

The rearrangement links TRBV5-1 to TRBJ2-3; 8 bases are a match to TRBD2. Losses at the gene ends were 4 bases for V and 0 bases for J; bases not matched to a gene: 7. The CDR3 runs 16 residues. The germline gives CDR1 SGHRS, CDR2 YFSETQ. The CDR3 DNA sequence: TGCGCCAGCAGCCCGGGCACTAGCGGCAGCACAGATACGCAGTATTTT. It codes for CASSPGTSGSTDTQYF.

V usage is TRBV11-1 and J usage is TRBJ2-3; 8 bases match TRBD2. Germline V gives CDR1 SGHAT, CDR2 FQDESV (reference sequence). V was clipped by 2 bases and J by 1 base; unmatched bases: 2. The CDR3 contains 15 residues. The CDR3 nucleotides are TGTGCCAGCAGCTTAACTAGCGGCCGCACAGATACGCAGTATTTT. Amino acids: CASSLTSGRTDTQYF.

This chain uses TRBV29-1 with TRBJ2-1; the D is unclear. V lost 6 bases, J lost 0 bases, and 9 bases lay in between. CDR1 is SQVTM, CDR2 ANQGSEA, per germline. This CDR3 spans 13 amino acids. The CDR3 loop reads CSVAESSYNEQFF. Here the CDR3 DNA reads TGCAGCGTAGCAGAAAGCTCCTACAATGAGCAGTTCTTC.

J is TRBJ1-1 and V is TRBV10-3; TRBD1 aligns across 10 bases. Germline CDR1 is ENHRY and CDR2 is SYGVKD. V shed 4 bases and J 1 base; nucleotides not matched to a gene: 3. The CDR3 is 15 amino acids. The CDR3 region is CAISGDRGPNTEAFF. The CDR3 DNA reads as TGTGCCATCAGTGGGGACAGGGGCCCGAACACTGAAGCTTTCTTT.